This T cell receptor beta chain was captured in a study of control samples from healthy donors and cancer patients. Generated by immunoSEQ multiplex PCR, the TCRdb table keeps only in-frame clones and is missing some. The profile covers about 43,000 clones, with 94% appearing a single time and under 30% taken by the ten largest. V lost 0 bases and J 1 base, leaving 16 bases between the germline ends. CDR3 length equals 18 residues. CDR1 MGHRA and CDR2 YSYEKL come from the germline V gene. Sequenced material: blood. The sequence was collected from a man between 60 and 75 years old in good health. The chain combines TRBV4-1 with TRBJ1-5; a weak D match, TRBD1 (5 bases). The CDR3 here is CASSQDELGWGSNQPQHF. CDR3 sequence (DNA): TGCGCCAGCAGCCAAGACGAATTAGGGTGGGGCAGCAATCAGCCCCAGCATTTT.